The text below deals with one TCR beta chain. Its antigen remains unknown. The sample comes from a study of shared clonotypes between healthy human individuals. About the research overall: Three plates each covered CD4 naive and memory; CD8 naive two, CD8 memory one.

Study findings and constraints: Non-shared clonotypes showed lower generation probabilities than clonotypes common to all four donors.

The length of the CDR3 is 14 residues. Trimming took 1 base from V and 5 from J; bases not matched to a gene: 7. Germline-derived CDR1 and CDR2 are SQVTM and ANQGSEA. An assay was performed, and its level was deep. The authors' processing: Quality scores were absent from the junction-only immunoSEQ sequences, so filtering differed. Generated by immunoSEQ multiplex PCR, the TCRdb table keeps only in-frame clones and is missing some. D and trimming come from the DNA, and the V and J calls and clone size come from that table. The repertoire holds roughly 2.2 million clones, with just under 95% as singletons.

The source of this sequence is a young man in good health. Some clones in this sample may be carry-over from other donors' samples. V gene TRBV29-1 combines with J gene TRBJ1-1, with 7 positions matching TRBD1. Material: naive CD4+ T cells from PBMCs. Subset given: CD45RA+ positively selected. In DNA form, the CDR3 reads TGCAGCGTTGAAGTGAAGGGGGCAAGGACTGAAGCTTTCTTT. Its protein is CSVEVKGARTEAFF.